This T cell receptor (beta chain) was identified in a study of PD-1 blockade in mismatch repair-deficient tumors. About the study: All were previously treated, progressing patients with approximately 12 mismatch repair-deficient cancer types.

The V end lost 2 bases, the J end lost 6 bases, and 16 bases lay between the germline ends. The CDR3 loop spans 16 amino acids. The V gene's germline CDR1 is MNHNY and CDR2 SVGAGI (reference sequence). Study conclusions and caveats: Tumor-resident clones, often absent from pretreatment blood, expanded after pembrolizumab and then contracted.

TCRdb keeps only in-frame clones here, not all; method: immunoSEQ multiplex PCR. The sample includes 100,000 or so clones, 82% seen only once; the top ten take around 6.6%. Turning to this clone: Its antigen is not identified.

Every patient had mismatch repair deficiency by PCR or immunohistochemistry. A few pembrolizumab responders had their TCRs sequenced. The V gene is TRBV6-6, the J gene TRBJ2-2; D is uncertain. The sequence was obtained from an adult with mismatch repair-deficient cancer. The sequences come from peripheral blood, collected approximately 35 weeks after starting pembrolizumab. The CDR3: CASSYKVTIRSGELFF. The CDR3 DNA reads TGTGCCAGCAGTTACAAAGTTACAATAAGGTCCGGGGAGCTGTTTTTT.